This T cell receptor beta chain was captured in a study of STAT5B mutations in CD4+ large granular lymphocyte leukemia. General study results and limits: Top patient clones used TRBV06 genes more often: 8/27 versus 2/35 in controls. No patients shared main leukemic clonotypes, though roughly 25% appeared at low frequency elsewhere.

Assay used: immunoSEQ multiplex PCR; TCRdb lists only in-frame clones, some missing. The sample shows under 35,000 clones, 65% to 80% of them seen only once. Healthy controls were blood donor buffy coats. CDR1 and CDR2 from the germline V gene are SGHKS and YYEKEE (reference sequence). The CDR3 length is 15 residues. After removal of 0 bases from V and 3 bases from J, the junction contained 2 bases not matched to a gene. Of note for this clone: Its matching antigen is unknown.

The sequence was collected from a human donor in good health. The sequencing input was CD4+ T cells from blood buffy coats. This chain joins TRBV5-5 and TRBJ2-7; TRBD1 agrees at 11 bases. CDR3 sequence reads: CASSLAGQGVYEQYF. Here the CDR3 DNA reads TGTGCCAGCAGCTTGGCGGGACAGGGGGTCTACGAGCAGTACTTC.